Listed below are T cell receptor beta chains from one sample, sequenced in a study of Ad26.COV2.S vaccination and SARS-CoV-2 variants. The data were produced by immunoSEQ multiplex PCR, yet TCRdb's version contains in-frame clones alone and is incomplete. This sample has hundreds of thousands of clones, with more than 85% found just once. The source was peripheral blood, collected in a trial of Ad26.COV2.S vaccine versus placebo. The receptor set was obtained from a person aged 18 to 59 who received the Ad26.COV2.S COVID-19 vaccine or a placebo. CDR3s include the opening cysteine and the closing phenylalanine or tryptophan. A D gene is named only where the DNA matches it firmly. Expanded clones are given a class, and other clones once, few, many or no size at all.

J	size	V	D	DNA	CDR3
TRBJ2-1	NA	TRBV25-1	NA	TGTGCCAGCAGTGAAAGCTCATACTCCTACAATGAGCAGTTCTTC	CASSESSYSYNEQFF
TRBJ1-2	NA	TRBV7-2	NA	TGTGCCAGCACCCATCCGATCGGGACTCTCTATGGCTACACCTTC	CASTHPIGTLYGYTF
TRBJ1-2	NA	TRBV6-2/TRBV6-3	TRBD1	TGTGCCAGCAGCGACAGGGGGGCTGACTATGGCTACACCTTC	CASSDRGADYGYTF
TRBJ2-1	NA	TRBV19	NA	TGTGCCAGTAGTATCTCGGGAGAGGGGTTTGTAGGCTCCTACAATGAGCAGTTCTTC	CASSISGEGFVGSYNEQFF
TRBJ1-1	NA	TRBV19	TRBD1	TGTGCCAGTAGCAATCTCTTTGGACAGGGGGCAGAGGGCACTGAAGCTTTCTTT	CASSNLFGQGAEGTEAFF
TRBJ2-7	NA	TRBV28	NA	TGTGCCAGCAGTTTTAAGGGGGGCGCGTTCTACGAGCAGTACTTC	CASSFKGGAFYEQYF
TRBJ2-6	few	TRBV2	TRBD1	TGTGCCAGCACGCTAGACCGGGACAGGCTTCGCTCTGGGGCCAACGTCCTGACTTTC	CASTLDRDRLRSGANVLTF
TRBJ1-5	NA	TRBV5-1	NA	TGCGCCAGCAGCTTATGGATAGGACAGCCCCAGCATTTT	CASSLWIGQPQHF
TRBJ1-1	NA	TRBV2	TRBD1	TGTGCCAGCAAGAGGACAGGGAAAAACACTGAAGCTTTCTTT	CASKRTGKNTEAFF
TRBJ1-1	NA	TRBV9	NA	TGTGCCAGCACCGCTGGGGTGATGAACACTGAAGCTTTCTTT	CASTAGVMNTEAFF
TRBJ1-1	NA	TRBV28	NA	TGTGCCAGCAGTTTCGGGGGGGCAAGCACTGAAGCTTTCTTT	CASSFGGASTEAFF
TRBJ1-1	NA	TRBV18	NA	TGTGCCAGCTCACCACTTACCAGGGGGAACACTGAAGCTTTCTTT	CASSPLTRGNTEAFF
TRBJ2-3	NA	TRBV7-2	NA	TGTGCCAGCAGCATGACCACAGGGACAGATACGCAGTATTTT	CASSMTTGTDTQYF
TRBJ1-1	once	TRBV13	NA	TGTGCCAGCAGCGGCTCGGACAGTGAAGCTTTCTTT	CASSGSDSEAFF
TRBJ2-1	NA	TRBV7-8	TRBD1	TGTGCCAGCAGCGAAGGGACAGGGCTCTCCTACAATGAGCAGTTCTTC	CASSEGTGLSYNEQFF
TRBJ1-1	NA	TRBV6-1	NA	TGTGCCAGCAGTGAGACGGTGAAAGGGGCTTTCTTT	CASSETVKGAFF
TRBJ2-7	NA	TRBV19	TRBD1	TGTGCCAGTAGACCGGGACAGGGATATTTGGACGAGCAGTACTTC	CASRPGQGYLDEQYF
TRBJ2-5	NA	TRBV15	NA	TGTGCCACCAGCAGAGCCCTGCTTGGAGAGACCCAGTACTTC	CATSRALLGETQYF
TRBJ2-1	NA	TRBV6-5	TRBD1	TGTGCCAGCAGACGGACAGGGGGGTCCTACAATGAGCAGTTCTTC	CASRRTGGSYNEQFF
TRBJ1-6	NA	TRBV27	NA	TGTGCCAGCAGTTTTAATGGTCCCAATTCACCCCTCCACTTT	CASSFNGPNSPLHF
TRBJ2-7	once	TRBV2	TRBD1	TGTGCCAGCAAACAGGGGGTGAACTACGAGCAGTACTTC	CASKQGVNYEQYF
TRBJ2-1	NA	TRBV7-9	TRBD2	TGTGCCAGCAGCTCCCCGACTAGCGGGTACCTTGAGCAGTTCTTC	CASSSPTSGYLEQFF
TRBJ2-7	NA	TRBV14	NA	TGTGCCAGCAGCCAAGATCGGGGGGCTGGGGAGCAGTACTTC	CASSQDRGAGEQYF
TRBJ1-3	NA	TRBV28	NA	TGTGCCAGCAGTTTTGGTGGGGAACTAGTCTCTGGAAACACCATATATTTT	CASSFGGELVSGNTIYF
TRBJ2-2	NA	TRBV7-9	TRBD1	TGTGCCAGCAGCCCGCGGGACAGGGAAAACACCGGGGAGCTGTTTTTT	CASSPRDRENTGELFF
TRBJ2-7	NA	TRBV28	TRBD2	TGTGCCAGCAGTCCCGGACTAGCGGGGGTCCACTACGAGCAGTACTTC	CASSPGLAGVHYEQYF
TRBJ1-1	NA	TRBV5-1	TRBD1	TGCGCCAGCAGCGGGACAGGGGTGAACACTGAAGCTTTCTTT	CASSGTGVNTEAFF
TRBJ2-1	NA	TRBV4-2	NA	TGTGCCGTGGGTGGGAACTACAATGAGCAGTTCTTC	CAVGGNYNEQFF
TRBJ2-1	once	TRBV7-9	NA	TGTGCCAGCAGCCGCGCTGGTGTTGGCAATGAGCAGTTCTTC	CASSRAGVGNEQFF
TRBJ2-7	NA	TRBV2	NA	TGTGCCAGCAGTGAATTCGCCAGGGGCAAGAGCGAGCAGTACTTC	CASSEFARGKSEQYF
TRBJ1-2	once	TRBV15	NA	TGTGCCACCAGCACGAGTAATTACTATGGCTACACCTTC	CATSTSNYYGYTF
TRBJ1-1	NA	TRBV11-2	NA	TGTGCCAGCAGCGATGGAGTTGGCCCTGAAGCTTTCTTT	CASSDGVGPEAFF
TRBJ1-4	few	TRBV27	TRBD1	TGTGCCAGCAGTTTCAGGGGGCCATATGAAAAACTGTTTTTT	CASSFRGPYEKLFF
TRBJ1-6	NA	TRBV5-1	TRBD1	TGCGCCAGCAGCCGCCAAGGACAGGCTTATAATTCACCCCTCCACTTT	CASSRQGQAYNSPLHF
TRBJ2-3	NA	TRBV4-2	TRBD2	TGTGCCAGCAGCCCCGGGGGGGGCACAGATACGCAGTATTTT	CASSPGGGTDTQYF
TRBJ2-2	NA	TRBV18	TRBD2	TGTGCCAGCTCACCGCAGGCTAGCGGTTACACCGGGGAGCTGTTTTTT	CASSPQASGYTGELFF
TRBJ2-3	NA	TRBV19	TRBD2	TGTGCCAGTAGTCCCCTCAGACTAGCGGGAGTGGGAGATACGCAGTATTTT	CASSPLRLAGVGDTQYF
TRBJ2-1	NA	TRBV6-5	NA	TGTGCCAGCAGTCGCGAGGGGGAGGGGTACAATGAGCAGTTCTTC	CASSREGEGYNEQFF
TRBJ2-3	NA	TRBV5-4	TRBD2	TGTGCCAGCAGCTCTAGGCTAGCGGGGGGGAGCACAGATACGCAGTATTTT	CASSSRLAGGSTDTQYF
TRBJ2-1	NA	TRBV19	TRBD2	TGTGCCACTAGCGGGAGGGCCCACGGAAACAATGAGCAGTTCTTC	CATSGRAHGNNEQFF
TRBJ2-7	NA	TRBV2	TRBD2	TGTGCCAGCAGTGAACTAGCGGGGGGATTCGAGCAGTACTTC	CASSELAGGFEQYF
TRBJ1-2	NA	TRBV10-3	TRBD1	TGTGCCATCAGTGAGTCGGAGGGACAGGCGGTGGAAGGCTACACCTTC	CAISESEGQAVEGYTF
TRBJ2-5	NA	TRBV7-2	TRBD2	TGTGCCAGCAGCTTAGCAAGCGGGGAAGTGACCCAGTACTTC	CASSLASGEVTQYF
TRBJ2-3	NA	TRBV6-5	NA	TGTGCCAGCGTTCAGGGTTTTAGCACAGATACGCAGTATTTT	CASVQGFSTDTQYF
TRBJ2-7	NA	TRBV19	TRBD2	TGTGCCAGTAGTTTCGGACTAGCGGGCCCCTACGAGCAGTACTTC	CASSFGLAGPYEQYF
TRBJ2-1	NA	TRBV24-1	NA	TGTGCCACCAGTGATTTATATGGTTCCGAGCAGTTCTTC	CATSDLYGSEQFF
TRBJ1-2	NA	TRBV13	NA	TGTGCCAGCCAACGAGACTATGGCTACACCTTC	CASQRDYGYTF
TRBJ2-7	NA	TRBV19	NA	TGTGCCAGTAGCCGAAGGACAACCTACGAGCAGTACTTC	CASSRRTTYEQYF